Listed below are T cell receptor beta chains from one sample, sequenced in a study of T cell repertoires in cytomegalovirus infection. TCRdb called the reads again in MiXCR, with one record for every CDR3 protein. The sample has around 530,000 distinct CDR3 sequences; roughly 29% are singletons. Sequencing was carried out using PBMCs. Every receptor here comes from a human donor in good health (CMV status not recorded). Some clones in this sample may be carry-over from other donors' samples. The CDR3 runs from the conserved cysteine through the conserved F or W. Each record gives: D gene, V gene, J gene, clone size, CDR3 protein, CDR3 DNA. D genes are given only for firm matches. The size of a clone is reported for some rows only, either as once, few or many, or as a class for expanded clones.

>-|TRBV19|TRBJ2-6|few
CASSIARQSTFSGANVLTF
TGTGCCAGTAGTATAGCTCGACAGAGCACCTTCTCTGGGGCCAACGTCCTGACTTTC
>-|TRBV7-6|TRBJ1-1|-
CASSGTQYTEAFF
TGTGCCAGCAGTGGGACGCAGTACACTGAAGCTTTCTTT
>-|TRBV6-2/TRBV6-3|TRBJ1-6|-
CASSYDSPLHF
TGTGCCAGCAGTTACGATTCACCCCTCCACTTT
>TRBD2|TRBV18|TRBJ2-3|-
CASSPPLAGTTDTQYF
TGTGCCAGCTCACCCCCTCTAGCGGGAACCACAGATACGCAGTATTTT
>TRBD1|TRBV12-3/TRBV12-4|TRBJ2-2|-
CASSLTGAGELFF
TGTGCCAGCAGCCTAACAGGGGCCGGGGAGCTGTTTTTT
>-|TRBV29-1|TRBJ2-1|few
CSVERQGGISYNEQFF
TGCAGCGTTGAACGGCAAGGGGGGATAAGCTACAATGAGCAGTTCTTC
>TRBD2|TRBV7-2|TRBJ2-5|many
CASSAGLQTQYF
TGTGCCAGCAGCGCGGGACTACAGACCCAGTACTTC
>-|TRBV19|TRBJ1-1|-
CASSPLLQTNTEAFF
TGTGCCAGTAGTCCCCTTCTGCAGACAAACACTGAAGCTTTCTTT
>-|TRBV6-2/TRBV6-3|TRBJ1-3|-
CASSDHSGNTIYF
TGTGCCAGCAGTGACCACAGTGGAAACACCATATATTTT
>TRBD1|TRBV18|TRBJ2-7|few
CASSPGTGLMGGYEQYF
TGTGCCAGCTCGCCCGGGACAGGGCTTATGGGCGGCTACGAGCAGTACTTC
>-|TRBV29-1|TRBJ2-3|-
CSVVSRGAPDTQYF
TGCAGCGTTGTGAGCCGGGGTGCCCCAGATACGCAGTATTTT
>-|TRBV7-8|TRBJ2-5|-
CATLGRGEETQYF
TGTGCCACCCTCGGAAGGGGAGAAGAGACCCAGTACTTC
>TRBD1|TRBV20-1|TRBJ2-2|-
CSARDWRQGAGGELFF
TGCAGTGCTAGAGATTGGAGGCAGGGGGCAGGCGGGGAGCTGTTTTTT
>TRBD2|TRBV4-1|TRBJ2-1|-
CASSQASGRGNEQFF
TGCGCCAGCAGCCAGGCTAGCGGGAGAGGCAATGAGCAGTTCTTC
>TRBD1|TRBV7-6|TRBJ1-1|few
CASSLGQGRTEAFF
TGTGCCAGCAGCCTGGGACAGGGAAGGACCGAAGCTTTCTTT
>TRBD2|TRBV11-3|TRBJ2-4|few
CASSLYSGTSGRLGNIQYF
TGTGCCAGCAGCCTCTACTCCGGGACTAGCGGGAGGCTAGGAAACATTCAGTACTTC
>-|TRBV2|TRBJ2-1|-
CASSGRFTQFF
TGTGCCAGCAGTGGTAGGTTCACCCAGTTCTTC
>TRBD1|TRBV7-3|TRBJ2-4|many
CASSLGWTGNIQYF
TGTGCCAGCAGCTTAGGGTGGACAGGGAACATTCAGTACTTC
>TRBD1|TRBV2|TRBJ2-5|-
CASHLDRGQETQYF
TGTGCCAGTCACCTAGACAGGGGGCAAGAGACCCAGTACTTC
>TRBD2|TRBV2|TRBJ2-5|few
CASSDASGGQETQYF
TGTGCCAGCAGTGATGCTAGCGGGGGGCAAGAGACCCAGTACTTC
>-|TRBV11-2|TRBJ2-3|few
CASSNRGSTDTQYF
TGTGCCAGCAGTAATAGGGGGAGTACAGATACGCAGTATTTT
>-|TRBV7-6|TRBJ2-1|few
CASSQQYNEQFF
TGTGCCAGCAGCCAACAATACAATGAGCAGTTCTTC
>TRBD1|TRBV5-4|TRBJ2-6|-
CARGQGPGANVLTF
TGTGCCAGGGGACAGGGACCCGGGGCCAACGTCCTGACTTTC
>-|TRBV7-2|TRBJ1-5|many
CASSTRWQGSNQPQHF
TGTGCCAGCAGCACCAGATGGCAGGGGAGCAATCAGCCCCAGCATTTT
>TRBD2|TRBV11-3|TRBJ2-2|-
CASSPGGSVTGELFF
TGTGCCAGCAGCCCGGGGGGTTCCGTTACCGGGGAGCTGTTTTTT
>-|TRBV12-3/TRBV12-4|TRBJ1-2|many
CASRHRDNPRGYTF
TGTGCCAGCAGGCACCGGGACAACCCCCGGGGCTACACCTTC
>-|TRBV28|TRBJ2-7|few
CASSPRDEVYEQYF
TGTGCCAGCAGTCCCCGGGACGAAGTTTACGAGCAGTACTTC
>-|TRBV6-4|TRBJ2-2|-
CASSPSSGVGTGELFF
TGTGCCAGCAGTCCCTCGTCGGGAGTGGGGACCGGGGAGCTGTTTTTT